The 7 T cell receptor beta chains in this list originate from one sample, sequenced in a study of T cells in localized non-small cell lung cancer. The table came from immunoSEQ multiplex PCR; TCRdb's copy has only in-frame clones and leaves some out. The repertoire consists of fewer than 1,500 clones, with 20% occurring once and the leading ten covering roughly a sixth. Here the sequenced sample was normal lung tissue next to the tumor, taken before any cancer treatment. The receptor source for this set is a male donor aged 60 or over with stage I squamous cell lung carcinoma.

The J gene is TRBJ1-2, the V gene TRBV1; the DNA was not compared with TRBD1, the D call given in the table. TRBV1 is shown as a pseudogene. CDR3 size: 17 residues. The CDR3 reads CASSQAPGQRANYGYTF. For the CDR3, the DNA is TGCGCCAGCAGCCAGGCCCCGGGACAGCGGGCTAACTATGGCTACACCTTC.

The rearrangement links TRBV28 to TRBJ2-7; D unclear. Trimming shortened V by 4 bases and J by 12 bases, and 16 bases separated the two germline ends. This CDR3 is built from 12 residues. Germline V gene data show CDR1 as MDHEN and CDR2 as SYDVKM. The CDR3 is CASSSRSFVLYF. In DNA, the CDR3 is TGTGCCAGCAGTTCGAGGTCCTTCGTGCTGTACTTC.

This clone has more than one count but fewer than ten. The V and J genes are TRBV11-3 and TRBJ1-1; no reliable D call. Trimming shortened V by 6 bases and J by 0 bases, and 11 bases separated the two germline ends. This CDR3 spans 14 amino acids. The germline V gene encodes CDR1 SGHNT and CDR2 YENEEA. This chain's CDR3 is CASSLNRLNTEAFF. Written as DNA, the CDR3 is TGTGCCAGCAGTCTCAACCGCCTGAACACTGAAGCTTTCTTT.

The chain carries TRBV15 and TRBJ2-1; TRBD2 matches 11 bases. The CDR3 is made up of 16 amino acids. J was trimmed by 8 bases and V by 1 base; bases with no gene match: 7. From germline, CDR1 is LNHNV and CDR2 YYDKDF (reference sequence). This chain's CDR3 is CATSRVVAGGRYEQFF. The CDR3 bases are TGTGCCACCAGCAGAGTAGTAGCGGGAGGGCGGTATGAGCAGTTCTTC.

DNA for the CDR3: TGTGCCAGCAGGCGGGGACAGGGATCTGGAAACACCATATATTTT. Amino acid sequence: CASRRGQGSGNTIYF. This chain links TRBV6-8 with TRBJ1-3, with TRBD1 identical over 9 bases. The junction had 4 bases not matched to a gene; V was cut back by 6 bases and J by 1 base. The CDR3 contains 15 residues. Germline CDR1 and CDR2: MNHGY and SAAAGT.

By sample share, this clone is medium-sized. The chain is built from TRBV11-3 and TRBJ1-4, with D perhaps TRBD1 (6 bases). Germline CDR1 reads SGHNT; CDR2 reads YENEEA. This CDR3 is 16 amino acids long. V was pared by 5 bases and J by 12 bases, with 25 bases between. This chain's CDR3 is CASSQVAGPTRGELFF. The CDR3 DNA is TGTGCCAGCAGCCAAGTGGCCGGGCCGACTAGGGGGGAACTGTTTTTT.

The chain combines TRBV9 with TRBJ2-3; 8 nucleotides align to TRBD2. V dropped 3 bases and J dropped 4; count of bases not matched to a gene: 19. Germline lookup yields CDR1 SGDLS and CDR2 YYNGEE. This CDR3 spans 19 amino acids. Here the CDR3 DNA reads TGTGCCAGCAGCGAAGCTTCACAAACCGGGACTAGTTGGGCAGATACGCAGTATTTT. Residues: CASSEASQTGTSWADTQYF.